Listed below are T cell receptor beta chains from one sample, sequenced in a study. A single record per CDR3 protein comes from TCRdb applying MiXCR to the RT-PCR reads. The sample lists about 700,000 distinct CDR3 sequences; approximately 15% were seen once. The sequencing sample was made of memory CD4+ T cells from blood. These receptors all stem from a female donor in good health, serving as a healthy control. Each CDR3 is given with its conserved first and last residue. A D gene is named only where the DNA matches it firmly. Not all rows give a size; the values are once, few, many and, for expanded clones, a class.

clone size: NA; D gene: TRBD1; J gene: TRBJ1-6; V gene: TRBV30; CDR3 DNA: TGTGCCTGGGACCGGGACAGGGGGCTCAAGTTTAATTCACCCCTCCACTTT; CDR3 protein: CAWDRDRGLKFNSPLHF
clone size: NA; D gene: NA; J gene: TRBJ1-6; V gene: TRBV20-1; CDR3 DNA: TGCAGTGCTCCGTCCGGTAGCTCCTATAATTCACCCCTCCACTTT; CDR3 protein: CSAPSGSSYNSPLHF
clone size: many; D gene: NA; J gene: TRBJ1-1; V gene: TRBV12-3/TRBV12-4; CDR3 DNA: TGTGCCAGCAGTTCCGGCAGGGGCGGCGTAGGTGAAGCTTTCTTT; CDR3 protein: CASSSGRGGVGEAFF
clone size: few; D gene: NA; J gene: TRBJ1-5; V gene: TRBV20-1; CDR3 DNA: TGCAGTGCCCCCCGTGAGGTCGGGGATCAGCCCCAGCATTTT; CDR3 protein: CSAPREVGDQPQHF
clone size: NA; D gene: NA; J gene: TRBJ2-1; V gene: TRBV19; CDR3 DNA: TGTGCCAGTAGGGCAGGCCCGTCATCCTACAATGAGCAGTTCTTC; CDR3 protein: CASRAGPSSYNEQFF
clone size: NA; D gene: TRBD2; J gene: TRBJ2-7; V gene: TRBV20-1; CDR3 DNA: TGCAGTGCACAAAATCCGGGACTAACCTACGAGCAGTACTTC; CDR3 protein: CSAQNPGLTYEQYF
clone size: few; D gene: TRBD1; J gene: TRBJ1-1; V gene: TRBV7-2; CDR3 DNA: TGTGCCAGCAGCGAACGATCACCAGGGGGCAAGGGAAACACTGAAGCTTTCTTT; CDR3 protein: CASSERSPGGKGNTEAFF
clone size: few; D gene: TRBD2; J gene: TRBJ2-1; V gene: TRBV15; CDR3 DNA: TGTGCCACCAGCAGAGTCCCAGGGACTAGCCACAATGAGCAGTTCTTC; CDR3 protein: CATSRVPGTSHNEQFF
clone size: many; D gene: NA; J gene: TRBJ2-1; V gene: TRBV7-2; CDR3 DNA: TGTGCCAGCAGCTTAGTCCGGGACCCCGTATACAATGAGCAGTTCTTC; CDR3 protein: CASSLVRDPVYNEQFF
clone size: NA; D gene: TRBD2; J gene: TRBJ2-1; V gene: TRBV20-1; CDR3 DNA: TGCAGTGCTGCCGACGTGACTAGCGGGAGTGTTAATGAGCAGTTCTTC; CDR3 protein: CSAADVTSGSVNEQFF
clone size: NA; D gene: NA; J gene: TRBJ2-2; V gene: TRBV2; CDR3 DNA: TGTGCCAGCATCGGAGACGTCAGTCACACCGGGGAGCTGTTTTTT; CDR3 protein: CASIGDVSHTGELFF
clone size: many; D gene: NA; J gene: TRBJ1-5; V gene: TRBV20-1; CDR3 DNA: TGCAGTGCGACTGGGACCGACCTTTTGAAGCCCCAGCATTTT; CDR3 protein: CSATGTDLLKPQHF
clone size: many; D gene: TRBD2; J gene: TRBJ2-1; V gene: TRBV6-2/TRBV6-3; CDR3 DNA: TGTGCCAGCAGTTGGGCTAGCGGGGGATCCTATGTGTTCTTC; CDR3 protein: CASSWASGGSYVFF
clone size: NA; D gene: NA; J gene: TRBJ2-2; V gene: TRBV9; CDR3 DNA: TGTGCCAGCAGCGTAGGGGCCGACGGGGAGCTGTTTTTT; CDR3 protein: CASSVGADGELFF
clone size: many; D gene: NA; J gene: TRBJ2-3; V gene: TRBV6-5; CDR3 DNA: TGTGCCAGCAAATCGCAGACAGATACGCAGTATTTT; CDR3 protein: CASKSQTDTQYF
clone size: NA; D gene: TRBD1; J gene: TRBJ1-1; V gene: TRBV9; CDR3 DNA: TGTGCCAGCAGCGTAACGGGACAGAGTGTTGCTTTCTTT; CDR3 protein: CASSVTGQSVAFF
clone size: many; D gene: NA; J gene: TRBJ1-2; V gene: TRBV12-3/TRBV12-4; CDR3 DNA: TGTGCCAGCAGTCCTTACCTCGGGGGTCTTAACTATGGCTACACCTTC; CDR3 protein: CASSPYLGGLNYGYTF
clone size: NA; D gene: TRBD1; J gene: TRBJ1-2; V gene: TRBV20-1; CDR3 DNA: TGCAGTGCTAAGGGACAGTTTCTCTCGGGTGGCTACACCTTC; CDR3 protein: CSAKGQFLSGGYTF
clone size: many; D gene: TRBD1; J gene: TRBJ1-6; V gene: TRBV6-5; CDR3 DNA: TGTGCCAGCAGTTACAACAGCGACAGGGACTCACCCCTCCACTTT; CDR3 protein: CASSYNSDRDSPLHF
clone size: few; D gene: NA; J gene: TRBJ2-1; V gene: TRBV5-1; CDR3 DNA: TGCGCCAGCAGCTCCGGGACATCCGACACTGAGCAGTTCTTC; CDR3 protein: CASSSGTSDTEQFF
clone size: many; D gene: NA; J gene: TRBJ2-7; V gene: TRBV6-1; CDR3 DNA: TGTGCCAGCACGCGTCTGGCTAGCGATCCGGACGAGCAGTACTTC; CDR3 protein: CASTRLASDPDEQYF
clone size: many; D gene: TRBD1; J gene: TRBJ2-5; V gene: TRBV12-3/TRBV12-4; CDR3 DNA: TGTGCCAGCAGTCTACAGGGGAGTCGGGAGACCCAGTACTTC; CDR3 protein: CASSLQGSRETQYF
clone size: NA; D gene: NA; J gene: TRBJ2-7; V gene: TRBV4-1; CDR3 DNA: TGCGCCAGCAGCCGAGGGCATGGCGGCTTTGACGAGCAGTACTTC; CDR3 protein: CASSRGHGGFDEQYF
clone size: NA; D gene: NA; J gene: TRBJ2-3; V gene: TRBV9; CDR3 DNA: TGTGCCAGCAGCGTAGTTCCCAGCGGCGGGGCAGATACGCAGTATTTT; CDR3 protein: CASSVVPSGGADTQYF
clone size: few; D gene: NA; J gene: TRBJ1-5; V gene: TRBV6-1; CDR3 DNA: TGTGCCAGCAGGATGACAGTAAGCAATCAGCCCCAGCATTTT; CDR3 protein: CASRMTVSNQPQHF
clone size: many; D gene: TRBD2; J gene: TRBJ2-3; V gene: TRBV12-3/TRBV12-4; CDR3 DNA: TGTGCCAGCAGTCCGGGACTAGCAGAAACAGGCACAGATACGCAGTATTTT; CDR3 protein: CASSPGLAETGTDTQYF
clone size: NA; D gene: NA; J gene: TRBJ2-4; V gene: TRBV19; CDR3 DNA: TGTGCCAGTAGTATATTAGCGGATTTAGCCAAAAACATTCAGTACTTC; CDR3 protein: CASSILADLAKNIQYF
clone size: once; D gene: NA; J gene: TRBJ1-2; V gene: TRBV7-9; CDR3 DNA: TGTGCCAGCAGGTTAGATAGTGTGAATGGCTACACCTTC; CDR3 protein: CASRLDSVNGYTF
clone size: NA; D gene: NA; J gene: TRBJ2-5; V gene: TRBV12-3/TRBV12-4; CDR3 DNA: TGTGCCAGCAGTTTAGGTCCAATCTCAGGGACCCAGTACTTC; CDR3 protein: CASSLGPISGTQYF
clone size: many; D gene: NA; J gene: TRBJ2-3; V gene: TRBV10-3; CDR3 DNA: TGTGCCATCAGTGAAGGACAGACGCAGTATTTT; CDR3 protein: CAISEGQTQYF